This passage covers 8 T cell receptor beta chains from one sample sequenced in a study of blood T cell repertoires in COVID-19. Clones were sequenced by immunoSEQ multiplex PCR, and TCRdb holds only the in-frame ones, with some missing. The sample holds 150,000 to 200,000 clones, around 81% seen once. Input material: peripheral blood. Receptors were obtained from a woman aged 35 to 49 with COVID-19, enrolled during active disease.

The chain employs TRBV7-9 and TRBJ1-1, with 11 bases fitting TRBD1. Trimming removed 5 bases from V and 5 bases from J; junction bases left unmatched: 13. The CDR3 totals 17 residues. CDR1 is SEHNR and CDR2 is FQNEAQ in the germline V gene (reference sequence). CDR3 DNA: TGTGCCAGCAGCCCCGGACAGGGGGCGCAGGGGGGAACTGAAGCTTTCTTT. This codes for CASSPGQGAQGGTEAFF.

The chain links TRBV5-5 to TRBJ1-2; unclear D gene. V was trimmed by 0 bases and J by 8 bases, leaving 14 bases between them. Germline V gene data show CDR1 as SGHKS and CDR2 as YYEKEE (reference sequence). The length of the CDR3 is 14 residues. This chain's CDR3 is CASSLGQVATGYTF. DNA of the CDR3: TGTGCCAGCAGCTTGGGGCAGGTCGCTACGGGCTACACCTTC.

This clone was detected only a few times. This chain joins TRBV2 and TRBJ1-1, with a possible D match to TRBD1 (6 bases). The CDR3 extends over 15 amino acids. Between the trimmed V and J ends, which lost 7 bases and 3 bases, there was a span of 18 bases. In germline, CDR1 is SNHLY, CDR2 FYNNEI. The CDR3 sequence: CASKGGGFADTEAFF. The CDR3, as DNA: TGTGCCAGCAAGGGGGGAGGGTTTGCGGACACTGAAGCTTTCTTT.

The V and J genes are TRBV5-5 and TRBJ2-2, with TRBD2 matching 15 bases. The V gene end was trimmed by 1 base and the J gene end by 5 bases; junction bases not matched to a gene: 6. Germline values: CDR1 SGHKS, CDR2 YYEKEE (reference sequence). CDR3 length: 18 residues. CDR3 DNA sequence: TGTGCCAGCAGCTTGACCGGGACTAGCGGGGGGCGAACCGGGGAGCTGTTTTTT. Amino acids: CASSLTGTSGGRTGELFF. The whole variable domain, filled in from reference TRBV5-5 and TRBJ2-2, reads DAGVTQSPTHLIKTRGQQVTLRCSPISGHKSVSWYQQVLGQGPQFIFQYYEKEERGRGNFPDRFSARQFPNYSSELNVNALLLGDSALYLCASSLTGTSGGRTGELFFGEGSRLTVL.

The chain couples TRBV2 to TRBJ2-7; 13 positions match TRBD2. Germline loops: CDR1 SNHLY, CDR2 FYNNEI. V was clipped by 0 bases and J by 1 base; unmatched bases: 15. The CDR3 is 21 amino acids. The CDR3 DNA reads as TGTGCCAGCAGTGAAGCGCTTACACCTCCGGGACTAGCGGGAAGATCCTACGAGCAGTACTTC. As protein: CASSEALTPPGLAGRSYEQYF. Based on the CDR3 plus reference TRBV2 and TRBJ2-7, the full variable domain is EPEVTQTPSHQVTQMGQEVILRCVPISNHLYFYWYRQILGQKVEFLVSFYNNEISEKSEIFDDQFSVERPDGSNFTLKIRSTKLEDSAMYFCASSEALTPPGLAGRSYEQYFGPGTRLTVT.

The rearrangement links TRBV5-1 to TRBJ1-2; 10 nucleotides align to TRBD1. CDR1 and CDR2 (germline): SGHRS, YFSETQ. The CDR3 is 14 residues long. Unmatched junction bases numbered 6, after V lost 4 bases and J lost 6 bases. DNA for the CDR3: TGCGCCAGCAGCCCTACGGGACAGGGGAATGGCTACACCTTC. Translating it yields CASSPTGQGNGYTF.

Regarding this clone: Different DNA sequences within this sample yield the same CDR3. J is TRBJ2-5 and V is TRBV30; D not certain. The CDR3 is made up of 10 amino acids. CDR1 is GTSNPN and CDR2 is SVGIG in the germline V gene (reference sequence). Deletions cut 5 bases from V and 5 bases from J, with 6 bases between. CDR3 loop: CAWGRETQYF. The CDR3 DNA sequence: TGTGCCTGGGGACGGGAGACCCAGTACTTC.

The chain links TRBV19 to TRBJ2-1; 9 nucleotides match TRBD2. The CDR3 consists of 15 residues. Germline assignment: CDR1 LNHDA and CDR2 SQIVND (reference sequence). Trimming at V came to 1 base and at J to 3 bases, leaving 1 base not matched to a gene. The CDR3 is CASSIGAGGYNEQFF. CDR3 nucleotide sequence: TGTGCCAGTAGTATAGGAGCGGGAGGCTACAATGAGCAGTTCTTC.